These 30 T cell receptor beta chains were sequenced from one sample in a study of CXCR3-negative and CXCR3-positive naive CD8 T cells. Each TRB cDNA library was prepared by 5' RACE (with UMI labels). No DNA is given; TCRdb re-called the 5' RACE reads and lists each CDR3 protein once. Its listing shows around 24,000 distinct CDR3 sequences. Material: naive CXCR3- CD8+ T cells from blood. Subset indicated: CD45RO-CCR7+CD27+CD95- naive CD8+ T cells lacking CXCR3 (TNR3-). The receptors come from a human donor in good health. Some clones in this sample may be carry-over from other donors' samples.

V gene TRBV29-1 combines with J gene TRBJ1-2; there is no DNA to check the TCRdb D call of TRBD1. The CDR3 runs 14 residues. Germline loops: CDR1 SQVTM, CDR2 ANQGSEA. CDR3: CSVDDRGRSHGYTF. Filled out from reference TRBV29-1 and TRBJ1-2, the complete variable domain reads SAVISQKPSRDICQRGTSLTIQCQVDSQVTMMFWYRQQPGQSLTLIATANQGSEATYESGFVIDKFPISRPNLTFSTLTVSNMSPEDSSIYLCSVDDRGRSHGYTFGSGTRLTVV.

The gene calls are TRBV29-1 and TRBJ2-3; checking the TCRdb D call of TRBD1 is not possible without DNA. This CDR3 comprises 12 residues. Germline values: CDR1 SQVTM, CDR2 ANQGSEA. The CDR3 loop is CSGGRREDTQYF.

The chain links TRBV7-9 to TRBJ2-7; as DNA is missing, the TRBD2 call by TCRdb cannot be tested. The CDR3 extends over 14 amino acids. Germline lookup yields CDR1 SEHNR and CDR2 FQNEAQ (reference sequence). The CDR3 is CASSPGGPSYEQYF.

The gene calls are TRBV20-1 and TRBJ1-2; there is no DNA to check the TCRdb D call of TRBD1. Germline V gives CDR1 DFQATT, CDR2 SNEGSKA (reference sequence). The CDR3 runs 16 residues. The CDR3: CSARDNSDREIGGYTF.

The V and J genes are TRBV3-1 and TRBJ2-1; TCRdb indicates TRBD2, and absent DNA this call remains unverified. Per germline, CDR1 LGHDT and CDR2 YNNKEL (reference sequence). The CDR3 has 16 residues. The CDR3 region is CASSPYDSGGYNEQFF.

The CDR3 protein is CASSDSAGGYNEQFF. The chain couples TRBV2 to TRBJ2-1; the TCRdb call, TRBD2, lacks DNA for checking. This CDR3 is 15 amino acids long. The V gene's germline CDR1 is SNHLY and CDR2 FYNNEI.

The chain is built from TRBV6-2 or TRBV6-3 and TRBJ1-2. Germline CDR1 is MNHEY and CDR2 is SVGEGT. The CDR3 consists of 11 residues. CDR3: CASSRNYGYTF.

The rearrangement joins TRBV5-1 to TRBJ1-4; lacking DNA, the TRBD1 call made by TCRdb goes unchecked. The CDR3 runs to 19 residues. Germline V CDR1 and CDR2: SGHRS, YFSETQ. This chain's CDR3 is CASSLEAGERSTTNEKMFF. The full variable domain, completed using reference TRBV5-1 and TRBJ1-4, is KAGVTQTPRYLIKTRGQQVTLSCSPISGHRSVSWYQQTPGQGLQFLFEYFSETQRNKGNFPGRFSGRQFSNSRSEMNVSTLELGDSALYLCASSLEAGERSTTNEKMFFGSGTQLSVL.

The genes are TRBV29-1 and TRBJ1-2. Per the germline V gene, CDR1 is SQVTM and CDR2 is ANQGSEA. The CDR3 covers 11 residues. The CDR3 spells CSVLRAYGYTF.

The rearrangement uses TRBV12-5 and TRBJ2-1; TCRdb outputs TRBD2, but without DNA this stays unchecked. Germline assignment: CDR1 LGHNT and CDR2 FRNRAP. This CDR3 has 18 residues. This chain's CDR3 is CASGSTVKRGGLYNEQFF.

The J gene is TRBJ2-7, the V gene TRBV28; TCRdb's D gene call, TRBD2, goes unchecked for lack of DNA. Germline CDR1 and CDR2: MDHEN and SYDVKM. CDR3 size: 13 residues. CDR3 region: CASRRTEGYEQYF.

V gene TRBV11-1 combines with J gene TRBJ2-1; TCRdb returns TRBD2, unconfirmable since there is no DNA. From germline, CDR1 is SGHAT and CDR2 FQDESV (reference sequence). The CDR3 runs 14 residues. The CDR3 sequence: CASSFRGNYNEQFF.

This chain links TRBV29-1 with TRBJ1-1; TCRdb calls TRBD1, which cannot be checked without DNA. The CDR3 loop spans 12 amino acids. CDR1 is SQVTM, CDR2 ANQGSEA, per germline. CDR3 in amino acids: CSVTGLNTEAFF.

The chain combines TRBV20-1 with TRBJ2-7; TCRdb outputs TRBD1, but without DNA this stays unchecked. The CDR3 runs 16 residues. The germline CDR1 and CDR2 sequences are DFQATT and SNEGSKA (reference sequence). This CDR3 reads CSAHRFGSREGHEQYF.

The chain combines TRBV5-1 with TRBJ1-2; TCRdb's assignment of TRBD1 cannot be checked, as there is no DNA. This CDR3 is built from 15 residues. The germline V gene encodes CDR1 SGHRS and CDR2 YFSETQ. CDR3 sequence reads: CASSETTGGDYGYTF.

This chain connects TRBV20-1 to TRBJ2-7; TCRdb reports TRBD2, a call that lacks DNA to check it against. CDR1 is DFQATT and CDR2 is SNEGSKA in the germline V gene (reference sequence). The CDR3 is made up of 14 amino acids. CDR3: CSARDLSGIYEQYF.

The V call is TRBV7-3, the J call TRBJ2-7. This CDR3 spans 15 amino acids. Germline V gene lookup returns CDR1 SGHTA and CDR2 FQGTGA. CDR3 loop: CASSLGSYSPYEQYF.

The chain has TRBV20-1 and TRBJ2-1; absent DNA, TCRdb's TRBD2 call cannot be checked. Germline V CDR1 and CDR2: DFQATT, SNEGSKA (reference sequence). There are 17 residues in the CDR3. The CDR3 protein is CSARDRLTSGKDNEQFF.

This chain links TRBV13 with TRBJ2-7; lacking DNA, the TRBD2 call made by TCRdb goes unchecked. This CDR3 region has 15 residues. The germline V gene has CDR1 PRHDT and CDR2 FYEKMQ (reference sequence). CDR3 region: CASSLWEDPTTGQYF.

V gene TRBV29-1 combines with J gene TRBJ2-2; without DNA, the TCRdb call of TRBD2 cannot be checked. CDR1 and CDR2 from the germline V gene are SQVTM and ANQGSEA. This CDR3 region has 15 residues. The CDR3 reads CSVPGLAGITGELFF.

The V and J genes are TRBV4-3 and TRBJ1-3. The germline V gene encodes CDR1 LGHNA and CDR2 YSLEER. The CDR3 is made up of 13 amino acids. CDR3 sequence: CASSQDFGNTIYF.

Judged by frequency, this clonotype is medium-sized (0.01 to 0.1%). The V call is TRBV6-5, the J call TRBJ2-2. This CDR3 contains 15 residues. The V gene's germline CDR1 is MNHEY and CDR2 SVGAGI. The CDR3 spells CASTYSGGNTGELFF.

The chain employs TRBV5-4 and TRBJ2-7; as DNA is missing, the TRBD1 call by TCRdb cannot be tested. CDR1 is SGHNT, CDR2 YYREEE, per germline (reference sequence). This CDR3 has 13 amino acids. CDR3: CASSLKGGYEQYF.

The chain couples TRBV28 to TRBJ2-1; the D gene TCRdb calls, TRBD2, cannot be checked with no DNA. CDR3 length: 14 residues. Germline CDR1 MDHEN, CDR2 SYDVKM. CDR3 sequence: CASSFRLAEEKQFF.

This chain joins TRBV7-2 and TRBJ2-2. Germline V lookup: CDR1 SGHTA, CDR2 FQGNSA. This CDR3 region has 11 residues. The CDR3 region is CASRIIGELFF. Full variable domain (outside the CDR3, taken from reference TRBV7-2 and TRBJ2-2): GAGVSQSPSNKVTEKGKDVELRCDPISGHTALYWYRQSLGQGLEFLIYFQGNSAPDKSGLPSDRFSAERTGGSVSTLTIQRTQQEDSAVYLCASRIIGELFFGEGSRLTVL.

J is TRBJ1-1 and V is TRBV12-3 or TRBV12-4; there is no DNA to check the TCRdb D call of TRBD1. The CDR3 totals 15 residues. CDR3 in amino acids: CASISGTGVNTEAFF.

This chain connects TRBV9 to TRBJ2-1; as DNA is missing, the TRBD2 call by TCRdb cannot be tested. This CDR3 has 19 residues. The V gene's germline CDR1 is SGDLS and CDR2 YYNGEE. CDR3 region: CASSVVDSGGFPSYNEQFF. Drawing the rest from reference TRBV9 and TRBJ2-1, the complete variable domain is DSGVTQTPKHLITATGQRVTLRCSPRSGDLSVYWYQQSLDQGLQFLIQYYNGEERAKGNILERFSAQQFPDLHSELNLSSLELGDSALYFCASSVVDSGGFPSYNEQFFGPGTRLTVL.

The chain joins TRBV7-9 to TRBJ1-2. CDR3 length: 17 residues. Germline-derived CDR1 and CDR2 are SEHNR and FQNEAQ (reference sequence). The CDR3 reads CASSLAHWQRVPYGYTF.

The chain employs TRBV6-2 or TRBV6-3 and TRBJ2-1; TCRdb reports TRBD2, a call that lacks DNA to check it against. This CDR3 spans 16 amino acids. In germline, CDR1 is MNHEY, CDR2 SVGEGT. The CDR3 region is CASSYVTGSNYNEQFF.

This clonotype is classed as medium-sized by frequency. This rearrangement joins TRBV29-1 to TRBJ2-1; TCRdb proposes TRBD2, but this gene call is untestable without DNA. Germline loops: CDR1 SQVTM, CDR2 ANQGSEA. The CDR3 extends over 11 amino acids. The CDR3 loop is CSVPAGNEQFF.